The TCR beta chain under discussion was sequenced for a study of shared clonotypes between healthy human individuals. General observations from the study: The study found roughly 5% of naive CD4 clonotypes shared across a handful of donors. The study generally estimated greater richness for naive than memory subsets. Unshared clonotypes carried lower generation probabilities than those common to all four donors.

Note on this clone: Antigen specificity is unknown.

Germline CDR1 reads SNHLY; CDR2 reads FYNNEI. CDR3 length equals 14 residues. The V end lost 8 bases, the J end lost 0 bases, and 14 bases lay between the germline ends. Deep level was the assay's run setting. The data were produced by immunoSEQ multiplex PCR, yet TCRdb's version contains in-frame clones alone and is incomplete. The profile shows a few million clones, 80% to 95% of them singletons. The receptor comes from a man between 18 and 29 years old in good health. Some clones in this sample may be carry-over from other donors' samples. The sequenced sample was naive CD4+ T cells from PBMCs. Subset specified: CD45RA+ positively selected. The gene calls are TRBV2 and TRBJ2-7; D might be TRBD1 (6 bases). CDR3 amino acids: CASGPDRSSYEQYF. CDR3 sequence (DNA): TGTGCCAGCGGACCAGACAGGAGCTCCTACGAGCAGTACTTC. Supplemented by reference TRBV2 and TRBJ2-7, the full variable domain reads EPEVTQTPSHQVTQMGQEVILRCVPISNHLYFYWYRQILGQKVEFLVSFYNNEISEKSEIFDDQFSVERPDGSNFTLKIRSTKLEDSAMYFCASGPDRSSYEQYFGPGTRLTVT.